One and the same sample provided the 15 T cell receptor beta chains below, sequenced in a study of cytomegalovirus exposure and HLA in healthy donors. Sequencing used immunoSEQ multiplex PCR; TCRdb keeps in-frame clones, though not all of them. This table holds roughly 220,000 clones, around 90% found once. Sample: PBMCs. These receptors all stem from a woman under 30 in good health and CMV-seronegative.

The rearrangement uses TRBV27 and TRBJ1-2; 9 nucleotides line up with TRBD1. The V segment lost 5 bases and the J segment 1 base; nucleotides outside the gene matches: 5. Germline assignment: CDR1 MNHEY and CDR2 SMNVEV (reference sequence). The CDR3 is 15 residues long. For the CDR3, the DNA is TGTGCCAGCAGTAACGGGACAGGGTTTAACTATGGCTACACCTTC. The encoded protein is CASSNGTGFNYGYTF.

The chain links TRBV5-5 to TRBJ1-1; no clear D gene. The CDR3 extends over 13 amino acids. Trimming removed 3 bases from V and 1 base from J, with 7 bases in between. The germline gives CDR1 SGHKS, CDR2 YYEKEE (reference sequence). This CDR3 reads CASSSLRNTEAFF. DNA for the CDR3: TGTGCCAGCAGCTCCCTGCGGAACACTGAAGCTTTCTTT. The full variable domain, in which reference TRBV5-5 and TRBJ1-1 provide the parts outside the CDR3, is DAGVTQSPTHLIKTRGQQVTLRCSPISGHKSVSWYQQVLGQGPQFIFQYYEKEERGRGNFPDRFSARQFPNYSSELNVNALLLGDSALYLCASSSLRNTEAFFGQGTRLTVV.

The chain carries TRBV19 and TRBJ2-3, with TRBD2 matching over 8 bases. The CDR3 length is 15 residues. V lost 4 bases and J lost 4; bases outside the gene matches: 7. The V gene's germline CDR1 is LNHDA and CDR2 SQIVND (reference sequence). CDR3 amino acids: CASSNKRERADTQYF. In nucleotides, the CDR3 is TGTGCCAGTAGTAATAAGCGGGAGAGGGCAGATACGCAGTATTTT.

The CDR3 here is CASSQALAGGNIQYF. The CDR3 DNA is TGTGCCAGCAGCCAAGCTCTAGCGGGAGGAAACATTCAGTACTTC. This chain links TRBV4-2 with TRBJ2-4, with 11 bases matching TRBD2. The germline gives CDR1 LGHNA, CDR2 YNFKEQ. J lost 6 bases, V lost 1 base, and 2 bases had no gene match. This CDR3 contains 15 residues.

The chain is built from TRBV7-8 and TRBJ2-2; the match to TRBD1 covers 12 bases. CDR3 length equals 17 residues. Germline CDR1 and CDR2: SGHVS and FQNEAQ. The V segment lost 7 bases and the J segment 3 bases; nucleotides outside the gene matches: 9. The CDR3 nucleotides read TGTGCCAGCAAGGGACAGGGGGCTGAAGTAGACACCGGGGAGCTGTTTTTT. Its translation is CASKGQGAEVDTGELFF.

This clone has a single count. The rearrangement links TRBV19 to TRBJ2-7; D is uncertain. Germline-derived CDR1 and CDR2 are LNHDA and SQIVND (reference sequence). This CDR3 has 13 amino acids. Trimming stripped 3 bases from V and 3 bases from J, with 9 bases between. Written as DNA, the CDR3 is TGTGCCAGTAGTATGGCGCGGAACTACGAGCAGTACTTC. The encoded protein is CASSMARNYEQYF.

The chain joins TRBV6-4 to TRBJ2-1; TRBD1 matches at 7 bases. Germline values: CDR1 MRHNA, CDR2 SNTAGT. The CDR3 sequence is 15 residues long. Trimming took 2 bases from V and 6 from J; bases not matched to a gene: 7. CDR3 loop: CASSDGTAPGNEQFF. CDR3 nucleotide sequence: TGTGCCAGCAGTGACGGGACAGCCCCGGGCAATGAGCAGTTCTTC.

The CDR3 DNA reads as TGTGCCAGCACCCCATCGACTAGCGGGAGGCTCCCCACAGATACGCAGTATTTT. It is translated as CASTPSTSGRLPTDTQYF. The gene calls are TRBV5-4 and TRBJ2-3, with 13 bases matching TRBD2. The CDR3 runs 18 residues. Looked up from germline, CDR1 is SGHNT and CDR2 is YYREEE (reference sequence). With 6 bases clipped from V and 2 bases from J, the junction kept 12 bases outside the gene matches. Complete variable domain (other parts from reference TRBV5-4 and TRBJ2-3): ETGVTQSPTHLIKTRGQQVTLRCSSQSGHNTVSWYQQALGQGPQFIFQYYREEENGRGNFPPRFSGLQFPNYSSELNVNALELDDSALYLCASTPSTSGRLPTDTQYFGPGTRLTVL.

The rearrangement joins TRBV2 to TRBJ1-5; 7 nucleotides agree with TRBD1. V was clipped by 7 bases and J by 4 bases; unmatched bases: 7. The germline CDR1 and CDR2 sequences are SNHLY and FYNNEI. The CDR3 has 14 residues. DNA of the CDR3: TGTGCCAGCACCGTGGAGGGGGCTAATCAGCCCCAGCATTTT. Translating it yields CASTVEGANQPQHF.

The chain couples TRBV6-4 to TRBJ2-3; D possibly corresponds to TRBD2 (5 bases). V was clipped by 2 bases and J by 6 bases, with 6 bases between them. Germline CDR1 and CDR2: MRHNA and SNTAGT. The CDR3 has 12 residues. The CDR3: CASSDGEDTQYF. The CDR3 DNA sequence: TGTGCCAGCAGTGACGGGGAGGATACGCAGTATTTT.

The V call is TRBV7-9, the J call TRBJ2-1; no clear D. V dropped 3 bases and J dropped 2 bases, with 5 bases sitting between them. CDR1 and CDR2 from the germline V gene are SEHNR and FQNEAQ (reference sequence). This CDR3 is 13 amino acids long. The CDR3 DNA follows: TGTGCCAGCAGCTTCAGAACCTACAATGAGCAGTTCTTC. This translates into CASSFRTYNEQFF.

The chain carries TRBV29-1 and TRBJ2-2; D is perhaps TRBD1 (6 bases). The germline V gene has CDR1 SQVTM and CDR2 ANQGSEA. The CDR3 runs 14 residues. Trimming stripped 4 bases from V and 1 base from J, with 10 bases between. The DNA for the CDR3 is TGCAGCGTTGCGCTAGGGGGGAACACCGGGGAGCTGTTTTTT. Residues: CSVALGGNTGELFF.

This chain links TRBV27 with TRBJ2-1; 9 bases agree with TRBD2. CDR3 size: 14 residues. The trim removed 0 bases at V and 10 bases at J, leaving 4 bases unmatched. The germline gives CDR1 MNHEY, CDR2 SMNVEV (reference sequence). As DNA, the CDR3 is TGTGCCAGCAGTTTATCGACTAGCGGCACGGAGCAGTTCTTC. This codes for CASSLSTSGTEQFF.

This chain connects TRBV7-6 to TRBJ2-7, with 8 bases fitting TRBD2. CDR3 length: 15 amino acids. In germline, CDR1 is SGHVS, CDR2 FNYEAQ. The V and J ends lost 5 bases and 0 bases, in that order; junction bases with no gene match: 6. The CDR3 is CASSPTSGFSYEQYF. Written as DNA, the CDR3 is TGTGCCAGCAGCCCAACTAGCGGCTTCTCCTACGAGCAGTACTTC.

The chain has TRBV28 and TRBJ1-2; D is unclear. Germline values: CDR1 MDHEN, CDR2 SYDVKM. This CDR3 is built from 13 residues. Trimming cost V 2 bases and J 8 bases, with 12 bases left between them. DNA of the CDR3: TGTGCCAGCAGTTTAGGGCAGGTCGGAGGCTACACCTTC. It encodes CASSLGQVGGYTF.